This TCR beta chain was sequenced in a study of blood T cell repertoires in COVID-19. The wider study: Both acute and convalescent COVID-19 samples were obtained from the United States, Italy and Spain. Nucleic acid was either cDNA or gDNA, and it came from T cells, B-cell-depleted T cells, or PBMCs.

Using immunoSEQ multiplex PCR, the repertoire was profiled, and TCRdb retains in-frame clones only, with some absent. Seen here are fewer than 250,000 clones, around 80% observed once, and the top ten hold approximately 7.4%. Individuals drawn from some 25 US areas were roughly 18 to 89 years old. Cohorts were assigned according to the clinical history that participants reported. Trimming removed 0 bases from V and 3 bases from J, with 5 bases in between. The V gene's germline CDR1 is SGHVS and CDR2 FQNEAQ. The CDR3 extends over 14 amino acids. This chain connects TRBV7-8 to TRBJ2-2; D unclear. The receptor comes from a woman aged 35 to 49 with acute COVID-19. Sequencing was done on a sample of PBMCs or T cells enriched from blood (not recorded which). CDR3 region: CASSLAQYTGELFF. CDR3 coding DNA: TGTGCCAGCAGCTTAGCACAGTACACCGGGGAGCTGTTTTTT.